This T cell receptor (beta chain) derives from a study of OX40 agonist ivuxolimab in advanced cancers. CDR3 length: 12 amino acids. Trimming shortened V by 8 bases and J by 4 bases, and 11 bases separated the two germline ends. CDR1 and CDR2 from the germline V gene are LNHDA and SQIVND (reference sequence). Sequencing used immunoSEQ multiplex PCR; TCRdb keeps in-frame clones, though not all of them. The profile shows around 69,000 clones, more than 80% of them singletons. Autoimmune disease history or systemic immunosuppression led to patient exclusion. The sequencing used CD4+ or CD8+ T cells sorted from blood, collected in a trial of the OX40 agonist ivuxolimab. The TCR was taken from an adult with an advanced solid tumor such as melanoma, head and neck, liver or kidney cancer. The chain employs TRBV19 and TRBJ1-1; tentative D call: TRBD1 (6 bases). This CDR3 is CASLQGSTEAFF. The CDR3, as DNA: TGTGCCAGTCTTCAGGGGAGCACTGAAGCTTTCTTT.